One T cell receptor (beta chain) is described in this entry. Its antigen remains unknown. Trimming stripped 4 bases from V and 7 bases from J, with 11 bases between. There are 12 residues in the CDR3. Germline CDR1 reads SQVTM; CDR2 reads ANQGSEA. The data belong to a study of T cell responses to AZD1222 COVID-19 vaccine. Study outcomes and limitations: Seropositive AZD1222 recipients at baseline numbered only five or six. Females outnumbered males among donors, who were mostly white British; clonal diversity was possibly underestimated. Unmutated variant regions are reportedly the target of nearly half of TCRs that are spike-specific.

TCRdb's table, derived via immunoSEQ multiplex PCR, lists solely in-frame clones and lacks some. The data contain over 70,000 clones, about nine tenths of them singletons. This sequence originates from an adult who received the AZD1222 COVID-19 vaccine. The sample in question was peripheral blood, obtained 28 days after the second AZD1222 dose. The chain employs TRBV29-1 and TRBJ2-1; D unresolved. As DNA, the CDR3 is TGCAGCGTTGCCCGACGGAGTAATGAGCAGTTCTTC. Translated: CSVARRSNEQFF.